The 27 T cell receptor beta chains reported below all come from one sample, sequenced in a study of cytomegalovirus exposure and HLA in healthy donors. Amplification used 60 Vbeta primers and 13 Jbeta primers. The protocol was immunoSEQ multiplex PCR, while the TCRdb copy is restricted to in-frame clones and leaves out a portion. The table includes about 88,000 clones, around 89% detected once. Material: PBMCs. Source of these receptors: a man aged 18 to 29 in good health and CMV-seronegative.

The rearrangement joins TRBV6-1 to TRBJ2-5; 8 nucleotides align to TRBD2. Unmatched junction bases numbered 13, after V lost 4 bases and J lost 3 bases. CDR1 and CDR2 (germline): MNHNS, SASEGT. The CDR3 totals 17 residues. The CDR3 sequence: CASSVTLAGGGKETQYF. CDR3 DNA: TGTGCCAGCAGTGTAACTCTTGCGGGGGGCGGGAAAGAGACCCAGTACTTC.

Notes on this clone: A junction end diverges from the germline sequence, so it may reflect a read error. Other nucleotide sequences in the sample specify the same CDR3. The chain combines TRBV28 with TRBJ1-2; 7 nucleotides align to TRBD1. Germline-derived CDR1 and CDR2 are MDHEN and SYDVKM. CDR3 length: 14 residues. CDR3 region: CASSQTDRAASYTF. The CDR3 coding sequence is TGTGCTAGCAGCCAGACCGACAGGGCGGCGAGCTACACCTTC.

This clone was seen only a few times. The gene calls are TRBV28 and TRBJ1-5; 10 bases line up with TRBD1. The V gene end was trimmed by 11 bases and the J gene end by 6 bases; junction bases not matched to a gene: 13. Germline assignment: CDR1 MDHEN and CDR2 SYDVKM. CDR3 length: 15 residues. As DNA, the CDR3 is TGTGCCGCGAAAACCGGGACAGGGGAGAGTCAGCCCCAGCATTTT. Protein product: CAAKTGTGESQPQHF.

J is TRBJ2-5 and V is TRBV9; the match to TRBD1 covers 8 bases. Per the germline V gene, CDR1 is SGDLS and CDR2 is YYNGEE. Germline trimming cut 5 bases from V and 6 bases from J; bases unmatched to any gene: 12. The length of the CDR3 is 15 residues. The chain's CDR3 is CASSELSQGAQTQYF. CDR3 nucleotides: TGTGCCAGCAGTGAACTCTCTCAGGGGGCTCAGACCCAGTACTTC.

This clone came up a few times. The chain uses TRBV19 and TRBJ1-1; D is ambiguous. The CDR3 has 15 residues. Trimming took off 5 bases at V and 11 bases at J, with 24 bases between the two ends. Germline V gene sequence: CDR1 LNHDA, CDR2 SQIVND (reference sequence). Written as DNA, the CDR3 is TGTGCCAGTAGTCCTGAGGGAAGGGCAGGCTTTGGGGCTTTCTTT. It encodes CASSPEGRAGFGAFF.

This chain links TRBV27 with TRBJ2-2; D not resolved. Germline values: CDR1 MNHEY, CDR2 SMNVEV (reference sequence). This CDR3 spans 13 amino acids. V shed 4 bases and J shed 5 bases, with 8 bases lying between them. The CDR3 nucleotides are TGTGCCAGCAGTTCCCCCCTAACCGGGGAGCTGTTTTTT. Its protein is CASSSPLTGELFF.

This sequence joins TRBV6-5 and TRBJ2-2; possible D gene TRBD2, 5 bases. The germline CDR1 and CDR2 sequences are MNHEY and SVGAGI. V lost 4 bases and J lost 4, with 10 bases in between. The CDR3 is 14 residues long. The CDR3 loop is CASSLVATTGELFF. CDR3 DNA: TGTGCCAGCAGTTTGGTAGCGACCACCGGGGAGCTGTTTTTT.

The chain uses TRBV6-5 and TRBJ2-2; 9 bases line up with TRBD2. The J segment lost 5 bases and the V segment lost 6 bases, leaving 7 bases of the junction unmatched. This CDR3 has 15 amino acids. The germline gives CDR1 MNHEY, CDR2 SVGAGI. DNA for the CDR3: TGTGCCAGCAGGCTCTTAGCGGGAGTAACCGGGGAGCTGTTTTTT. Protein: CASRLLAGVTGELFF.

This chain connects TRBV9 to TRBJ2-2, with D perhaps TRBD2 (5 bases). CDR3 length: 13 residues. Germline V gene sequence: CDR1 SGDLS, CDR2 YYNGEE. V lost 1 base and J 5 bases, leaving 6 bases between the germline ends. CDR3 sequence reads: CASSVRETGELFF. The CDR3 region has the DNA TGTGCCAGCAGCGTACGGGAAACCGGGGAGCTGTTTTTT.

CDR3 loop: CASSQDRGETQYF. The CDR3 DNA is TGTGCCAGCAGCCAAGACAGGGGAGAGACCCAGTACTTC. The rearrangement links TRBV7-2 to TRBJ2-5, with 8 positions matching TRBD1. Trimming removed 5 bases from V and 4 bases from J; junction bases left unmatched: 3. The CDR3 runs to 13 residues. Germline CDR1 is SGHTA and CDR2 is FQGNSA.

The chain couples TRBV19 to TRBJ1-1; D is unresolved. The germline V gene encodes CDR1 LNHDA and CDR2 SQIVND (reference sequence). The CDR3 is 16 amino acids. Trimming shortened V by 1 base and J by 4 bases, and 16 bases separated the two germline ends. The CDR3 coding sequence is TGTGCCAGTAGTATAGTTTACCGGGGTGCAGGCACTGAAGCTTTCTTT. Its protein is CASSIVYRGAGTEAFF. Using reference TRBV19 and TRBJ1-1 for the parts outside the CDR3, the full variable domain is DGGITQSPKYLFRKEGQNVTLSCEQNLNHDAMYWYRQDPGQGLRLIYYSQIVNDFQKGDIAEGYSVSREKKESFPLTVTSAQKNPTAFYLCASSIVYRGAGTEAFFGQGTRLTVV.

This clone was detected once. The chain carries TRBV7-9 and TRBJ1-5; the D gene is possibly TRBD1 (5 bases). Germline CDR1 and CDR2: SEHNR and FQNEAQ (reference sequence). V was clipped by 1 base and J by 6 bases, with 7 bases between them. This CDR3 is 13 amino acids long. CDR3 nucleotides: TGTGCCAGCAGCTTAGGGGGGGGTCAGCCCCAGCATTTT. Amino acid sequence: CASSLGGGQPQHF. The full variable domain, rest sourced from reference TRBV7-9 and TRBJ1-5, is DTGVSQNPRHKITKRGQNVTFRCDPISEHNRLYWYRQTLGQGPEFLTYFQNEAQLEKSRLLSDRFSAERPKGSFSTLEIQRTEQGDSAMYLCASSLGGGQPQHFGDGTRLSIL.

The chain combines TRBV5-5 with TRBJ2-7; 11 bases map to TRBD2. Trimming cost V 0 bases and J 4 bases; bases outside gene matches: 12. Germline CDR1 and CDR2: SGHKS and YYEKEE (reference sequence). CDR3 length: 18 residues. The chain's CDR3 is CASSLGLAGLGSTYEQYF. The CDR3 region has the DNA TGTGCCAGCAGCTTGGGACTAGCGGGACTGGGTTCGACGTACGAGCAGTACTTC.

The chain carries TRBV5-1 and TRBJ2-7; 8 nucleotides align to TRBD2. Per the germline V gene, CDR1 is SGHRS and CDR2 is YFSETQ. CDR3 length: 15 amino acids. With V trimmed by 1 base and J by 4 bases, 7 bases remained unmatched. CDR3: CASSLRAGESYEQYF. In nucleotides, the CDR3 is TGCGCCAGCAGCTTGCGAGCGGGAGAGTCATACGAGCAGTACTTC.

The V call is TRBV7-9, the J call TRBJ2-1; no clear D gene. V lost 6 bases to trimming and J lost 6 bases, with 6 bases between them. Germline assignment: CDR1 SEHNR and CDR2 FQNEAQ (reference sequence). CDR3 length: 11 residues. CDR3 amino acids: CASRLANEQFF. The DNA of the CDR3 is TGTGCCAGCAGACTTGCCAATGAGCAGTTCTTC.

The chain couples TRBV25-1 to TRBJ2-1; D remains unclear. There are 14 residues in the CDR3. Germline CDR1 reads MGHDK; CDR2 reads SYGVNS. Trimming removed 3 bases from V and 0 bases from J, with 6 bases in between. This CDR3 is CASSEAVSYNEQFF. The CDR3 nucleotides are TGTGCCAGCAGTGAGGCAGTCTCCTACAATGAGCAGTTCTTC.

The chain uses TRBV27 and TRBJ2-3, with 10 positions matching TRBD2. After removal of 7 bases from V and 6 bases from J, the junction contained 13 bases not matched to a gene. The germline V gene has CDR1 MNHEY and CDR2 SMNVEV (reference sequence). The CDR3 has 16 amino acids. The CDR3 nucleotides read TGTGCCAGCACGAGGGCGGCTAGCGGGAGCTCGGATACGCAGTATTTT. Residues: CASTRAASGSSDTQYF.

Here the CDR3 DNA reads TGTGCCAGCGGGCGTGTGGACACCGGGGAGCTGTTTTTT. This sequence encodes CASGRVDTGELFF. The gene calls are TRBV6-6 and TRBJ2-2; no definite D call. V was cut by 8 bases and J by 3 bases, with 10 bases left in between. This CDR3 has 13 residues. Germline-derived CDR1 and CDR2 are MNHNY and SVGAGI (reference sequence).

The chain uses TRBV7-9 and TRBJ2-5, with TRBD2 matching 7 bases. Near its end, the DNA agrees better with TRBJ2-7, so the J call may be wrong. Germline CDR1 reads SEHNR; CDR2 reads FQNEAQ (reference sequence). CDR3 size: 14 residues. CDR3 in amino acids: CASSSSGNPYEQYF. DNA for the CDR3: TGTGCCAGCAGCTCTAGCGGAAACCCCTACGAGCAGTACTTC.

This sequence joins TRBV7-2 and TRBJ2-3, with D maybe TRBD1 (6 bases). The CDR3 runs to 13 residues. Trimming pared 2 bases from V and 5 bases from J, leaving 8 bases between. Per germline, CDR1 SGHTA and CDR2 FQGNSA. CDR3 loop: CASSLQGGDTQYF. The CDR3 DNA is TGTGCCAGCAGCTTACAAGGGGGAGATACGCAGTATTTT.

This chain connects TRBV29-1 to TRBJ2-1; D might be TRBD2 (6 bases). Trimming shortened V by 4 bases and J by 6 bases, and 19 bases separated the two germline ends. Germline V lookup: CDR1 SQVTM, CDR2 ANQGSEA. The CDR3 consists of 15 residues. CDR3 nucleotide sequence: TGCAGCGTTGTATCTCCGGGAGAAGGACCCAATGAGCAGTTCTTC. It is translated as CSVVSPGEGPNEQFF.

The V gene is TRBV15, the J gene TRBJ2-5; no reliable D call. V lost 1 base and J lost 11, with 11 bases in between. CDR3 length: 12 residues. CDR1 is LNHNV and CDR2 is YYDKDF in the germline V gene (reference sequence). The CDR3 reads CATSRGYREQYF. The CDR3 bases are TGTGCCACCAGCAGAGGATATCGAGAGCAGTACTTC.

The CDR3 DNA is TGTGCCAGTTCTTCCAACCGTCCCTACGAGCAGTACTTC. It specifies CASSSNRPYEQYF. This chain uses TRBV19 with TRBJ2-5; D gene uncertain. Gene TRBJ2-7 matches the end of the DNA better, so the J call may be wrong. Germline lookup yields CDR1 LNHDA and CDR2 SQIVND (reference sequence). This CDR3 has 13 residues.

This sequence joins TRBV19 and TRBJ1-5; perhaps TRBD1 as D (6 bases). The CDR3 covers 16 residues. The V and J ends lost 2 bases and 3 bases respectively, with 14 bases between them. CDR1 and CDR2 from the germline V gene are LNHDA and SQIVND (reference sequence). The CDR3 region has the DNA TGTGCCAGTAGTATAAATGGGCAGGGGACCAATCAGCCCCAGCATTTT. Its protein is CASSINGQGTNQPQHF.

The chain recombines TRBV4-1 with TRBJ2-3, with 7 nucleotides matching TRBD1. From germline, CDR1 is MGHRA and CDR2 YSYEKL. This CDR3 region has 13 residues. The ends lost 0 bases at V and 8 bases at J; junction bases unmatched: 2. Here the CDR3 reads CASSQDEGATQYF. Here the CDR3 DNA reads TGCGCCAGCAGCCAAGATGAGGGGGCTACGCAGTATTTT.

The V and J genes are TRBV11-2 and TRBJ2-7; possibly TRBD2 for D (5 bases). CDR1 is SGHAT and CDR2 is FQNNGV in the germline V gene. This CDR3 has 14 amino acids. Trimming left V 1 base short and J 7 bases short, with 14 bases between. In DNA form, the CDR3 reads TGTGCCAGCAGCTTAGGGGCCCGGACGGGGGAGCAGTACTTC. Protein product: CASSLGARTGEQYF.

The rearrangement uses TRBV28 and TRBJ1-2, with a possible D match to TRBD1 (5 bases). This CDR3 contains 13 residues. Per germline, CDR1 MDHEN and CDR2 SYDVKM. Trimming removed 3 bases from V and 8 bases from J, with 13 bases in between. The CDR3 loop reads CASSFGRVIGYTF. As DNA, the CDR3 is TGTGCCAGCAGTTTCGGCAGGGTAATCGGCTACACCTTC.